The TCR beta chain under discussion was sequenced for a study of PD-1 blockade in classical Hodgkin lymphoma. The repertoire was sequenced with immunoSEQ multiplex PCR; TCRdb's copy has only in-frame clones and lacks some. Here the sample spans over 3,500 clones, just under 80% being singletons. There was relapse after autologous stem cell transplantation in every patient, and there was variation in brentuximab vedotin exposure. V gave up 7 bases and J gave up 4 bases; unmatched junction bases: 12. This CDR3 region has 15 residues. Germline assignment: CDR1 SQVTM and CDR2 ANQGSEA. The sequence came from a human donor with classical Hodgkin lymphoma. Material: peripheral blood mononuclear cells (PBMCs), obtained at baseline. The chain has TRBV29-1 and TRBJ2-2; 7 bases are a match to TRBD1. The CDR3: CSASRGGGGTGELFF. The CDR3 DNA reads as TGCAGCGCCAGTCGAGGGGGCGGTGGCACCGGGGAGCTGTTTTTT.